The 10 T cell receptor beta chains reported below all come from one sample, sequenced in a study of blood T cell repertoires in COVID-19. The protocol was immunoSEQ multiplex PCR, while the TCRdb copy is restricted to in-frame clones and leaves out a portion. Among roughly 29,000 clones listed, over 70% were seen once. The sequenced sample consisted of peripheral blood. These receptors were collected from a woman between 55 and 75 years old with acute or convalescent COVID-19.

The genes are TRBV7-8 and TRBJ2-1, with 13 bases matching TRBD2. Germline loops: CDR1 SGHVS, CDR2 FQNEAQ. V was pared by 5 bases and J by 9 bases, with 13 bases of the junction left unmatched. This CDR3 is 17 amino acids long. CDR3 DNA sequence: TGTGCCAGCAGCCCACCACGGACTAGCGGGGGCCAAGGTGAGCAGTTCTTC. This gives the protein CASSPPRTSGGQGEQFF. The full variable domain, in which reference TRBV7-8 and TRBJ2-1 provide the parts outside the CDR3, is GAGVSQSPRYKVAKRGQDVALRCDPISGHVSLFWYQQALGQGPEFLTYFQNEAQLDKSGLPSDRFFAERPEGSVSTLKIQRTQQEDSAVYLCASSPPRTSGGQGEQFFGPGTRLTVL.

The CDR3 loop is CASSLVAGIQETQYF. The CDR3 nucleotides are TGCGCCAGCAGCTTGGTAGCGGGGATCCAAGAGACCCAGTACTTC. The V and J genes are TRBV5-1 and TRBJ2-5, with 8 bases aligning to TRBD2. The germline CDR1 and CDR2 sequences are SGHRS and YFSETQ. The trim removed 0 bases at V and 1 base at J, leaving 2 bases unmatched. The CDR3 is made up of 15 amino acids.

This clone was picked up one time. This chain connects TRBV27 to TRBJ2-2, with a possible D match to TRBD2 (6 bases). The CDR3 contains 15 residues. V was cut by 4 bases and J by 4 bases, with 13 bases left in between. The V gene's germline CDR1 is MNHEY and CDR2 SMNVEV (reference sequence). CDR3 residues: CASSSAGRITGELFF. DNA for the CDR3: TGTGCCAGCAGTTCCGCGGGAAGGATCACCGGGGAGCTGTTTTTT.

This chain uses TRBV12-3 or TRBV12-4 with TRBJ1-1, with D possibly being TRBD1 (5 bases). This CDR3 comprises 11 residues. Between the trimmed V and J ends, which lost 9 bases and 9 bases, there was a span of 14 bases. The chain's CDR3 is CASSRGLKAFF. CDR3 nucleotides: TGTGCCAGTAGTAGGGGCCTGAAAGCTTTCTTT.

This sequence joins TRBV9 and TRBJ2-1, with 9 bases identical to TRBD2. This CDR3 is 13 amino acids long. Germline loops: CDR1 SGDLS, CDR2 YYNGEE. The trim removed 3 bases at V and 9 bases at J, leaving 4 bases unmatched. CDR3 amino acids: CASSGGGASEQFF. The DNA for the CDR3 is TGTGCCAGCAGCGGCGGGGGGGCTAGTGAGCAGTTCTTC.

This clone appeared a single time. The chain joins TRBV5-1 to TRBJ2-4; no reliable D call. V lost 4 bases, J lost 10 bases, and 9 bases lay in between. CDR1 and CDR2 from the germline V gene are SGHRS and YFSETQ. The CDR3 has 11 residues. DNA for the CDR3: TGCGCCAGCAGCGAGCACCATATTCAGTACTTC. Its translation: CASSEHHIQYF.

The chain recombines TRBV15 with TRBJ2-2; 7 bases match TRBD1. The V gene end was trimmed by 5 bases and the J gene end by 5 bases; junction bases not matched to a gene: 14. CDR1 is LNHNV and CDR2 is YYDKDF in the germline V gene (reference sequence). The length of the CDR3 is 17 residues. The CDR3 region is CATSATRQGGRTGELFF. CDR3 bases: TGTGCCACCAGCGCCACTCGACAGGGCGGGCGGACCGGGGAGCTGTTTTTT.

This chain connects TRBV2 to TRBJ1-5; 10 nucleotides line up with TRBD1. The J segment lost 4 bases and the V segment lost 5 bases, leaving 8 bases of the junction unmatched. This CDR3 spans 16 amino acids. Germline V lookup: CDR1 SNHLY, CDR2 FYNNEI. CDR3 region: CASSNRRDRGNQPQHF. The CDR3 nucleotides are TGTGCCAGCAGTAATAGGCGGGACAGGGGAAATCAGCCCCAGCATTTT.

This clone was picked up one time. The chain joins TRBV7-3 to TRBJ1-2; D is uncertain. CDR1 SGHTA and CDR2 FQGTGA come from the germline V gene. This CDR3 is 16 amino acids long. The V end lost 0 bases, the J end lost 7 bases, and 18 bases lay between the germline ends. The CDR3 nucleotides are TGTGCCAGCAGCTTAACAAGCCAGGCACCTTATGCTGGCTACACCTTC. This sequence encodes CASSLTSQAPYAGYTF.

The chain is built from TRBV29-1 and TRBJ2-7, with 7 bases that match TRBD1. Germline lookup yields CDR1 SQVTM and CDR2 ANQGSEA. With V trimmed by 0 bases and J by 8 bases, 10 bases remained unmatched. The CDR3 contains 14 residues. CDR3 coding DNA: TGCAGCGTTGAAGATTCCCTCAACAGGGGAAAGCAGTACTTC. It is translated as CSVEDSLNRGKQYF.